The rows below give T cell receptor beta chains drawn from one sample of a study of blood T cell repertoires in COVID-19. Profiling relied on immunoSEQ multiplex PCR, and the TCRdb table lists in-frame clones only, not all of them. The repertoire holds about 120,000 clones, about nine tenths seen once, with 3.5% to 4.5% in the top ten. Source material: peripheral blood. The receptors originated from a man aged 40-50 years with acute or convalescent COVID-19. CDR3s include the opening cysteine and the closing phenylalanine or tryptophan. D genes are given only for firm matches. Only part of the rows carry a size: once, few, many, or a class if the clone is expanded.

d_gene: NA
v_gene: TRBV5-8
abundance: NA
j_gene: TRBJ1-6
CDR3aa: CASSIRQVGAHYNSPLHF
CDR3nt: TGTGCCAGCAGCATTCGACAGGTGGGGGCACACTATAATTCACCCCTCCACTTT

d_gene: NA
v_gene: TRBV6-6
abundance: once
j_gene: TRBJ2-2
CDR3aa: CASTYGQLDTGELFF
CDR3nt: TGTGCCAGCACCTACGGACAGTTGGACACCGGGGAGCTGTTTTTT

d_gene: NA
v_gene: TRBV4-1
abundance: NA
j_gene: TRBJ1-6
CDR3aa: CASSQGREDSPLHF
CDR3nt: TGCGCCAGCAGCCAAGGCAGGGAAGATTCACCCCTCCACTTT

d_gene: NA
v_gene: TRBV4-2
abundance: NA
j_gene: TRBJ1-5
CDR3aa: CASSPDSYSNQPQHF
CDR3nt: TGTGCCAGCAGCCCCGACAGCTATAGCAATCAGCCCCAGCATTTT

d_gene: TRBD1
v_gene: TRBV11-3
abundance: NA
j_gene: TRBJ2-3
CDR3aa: CASSSRTGETTDTQYF
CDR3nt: TGTGCCAGCAGCTCCCGGACAGGGGAGACTACAGATACGCAGTATTTT

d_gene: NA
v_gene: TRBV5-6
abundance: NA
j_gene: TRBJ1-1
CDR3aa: CASSSFTEAFF
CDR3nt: TGTGCCAGCAGTTCATTCACTGAAGCTTTCTTT

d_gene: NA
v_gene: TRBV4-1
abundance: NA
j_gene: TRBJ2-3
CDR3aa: CASSQERGSPTDTQYF
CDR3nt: TGCGCCAGCAGCCAAGAGCGGGGTAGCCCCACAGATACGCAGTATTTT

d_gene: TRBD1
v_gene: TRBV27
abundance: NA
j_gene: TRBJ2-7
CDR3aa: CASSLDRGRSGRPYEQYF
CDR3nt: TGTGCCAGCAGCCTAGACAGGGGGCGAAGCGGGCGGCCCTACGAGCAGTACTTC

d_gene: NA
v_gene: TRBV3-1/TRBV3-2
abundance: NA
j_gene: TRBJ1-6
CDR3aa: CASSQGHSPLHF
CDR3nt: TGTGCCAGCAGCCAAGGGCATTCACCCCTCCACTTT

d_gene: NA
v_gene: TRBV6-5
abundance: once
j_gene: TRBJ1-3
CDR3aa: CASRASGNTIYF
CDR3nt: TGTGCCAGCAGAGCGTCTGGAAACACCATATATTTT

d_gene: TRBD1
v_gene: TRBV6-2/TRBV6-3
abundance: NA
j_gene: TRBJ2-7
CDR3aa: CASSTDRALREQYF
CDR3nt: TGTGCCAGCAGTACGGACAGGGCTCTTCGCGAGCAGTACTTC

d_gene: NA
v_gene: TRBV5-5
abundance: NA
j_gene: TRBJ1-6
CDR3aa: CASSLGRTNSPLHF
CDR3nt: TGTGCCAGCAGCTTGGGACGGACAAATTCACCCCTCCACTTT